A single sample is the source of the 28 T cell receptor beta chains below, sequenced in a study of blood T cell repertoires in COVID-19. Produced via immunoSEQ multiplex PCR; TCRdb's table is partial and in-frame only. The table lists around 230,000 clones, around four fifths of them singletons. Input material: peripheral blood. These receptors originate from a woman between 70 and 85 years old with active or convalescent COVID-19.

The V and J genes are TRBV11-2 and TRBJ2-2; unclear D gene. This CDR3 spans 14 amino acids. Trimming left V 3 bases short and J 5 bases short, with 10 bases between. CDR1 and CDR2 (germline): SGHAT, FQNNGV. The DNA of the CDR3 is TGTGCCAGCAGCTTGGGCCGAGAAACCGGGGAGCTGTTTTTT. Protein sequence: CASSLGRETGELFF.

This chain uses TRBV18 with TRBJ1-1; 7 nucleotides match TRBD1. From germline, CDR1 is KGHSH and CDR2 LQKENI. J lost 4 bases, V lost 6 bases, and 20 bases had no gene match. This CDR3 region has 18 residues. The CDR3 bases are TGTGCCAGCTCGCGAGTATTAAGATCCGGGACAGTAATCACTGAAGCTTTCTTT. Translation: CASSRVLRSGTVITEAFF.

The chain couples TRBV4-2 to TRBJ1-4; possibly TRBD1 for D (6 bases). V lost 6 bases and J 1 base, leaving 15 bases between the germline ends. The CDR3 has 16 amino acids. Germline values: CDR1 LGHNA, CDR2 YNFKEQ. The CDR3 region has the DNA TGTGCCAGCAGGCAGGATTTAGGGGGAACTAATGAAAAACTGTTTTTT. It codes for CASRQDLGGTNEKLFF.

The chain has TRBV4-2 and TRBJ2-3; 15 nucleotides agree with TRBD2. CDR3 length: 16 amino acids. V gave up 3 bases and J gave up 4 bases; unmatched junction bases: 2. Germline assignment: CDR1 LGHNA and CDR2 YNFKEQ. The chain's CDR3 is CASSQRTSGRADTQYF. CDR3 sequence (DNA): TGTGCCAGCAGCCAGAGGACTAGCGGGAGGGCAGATACGCAGTATTTT.

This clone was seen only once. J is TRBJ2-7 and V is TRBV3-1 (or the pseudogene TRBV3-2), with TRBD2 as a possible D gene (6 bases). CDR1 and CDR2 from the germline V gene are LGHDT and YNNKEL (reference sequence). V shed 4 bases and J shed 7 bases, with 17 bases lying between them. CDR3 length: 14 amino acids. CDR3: CASSPSRGGAEQYF. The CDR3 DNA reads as TGTGCCAGCAGCCCGTCGCGGGGAGGAGCGGAGCAGTACTTC.

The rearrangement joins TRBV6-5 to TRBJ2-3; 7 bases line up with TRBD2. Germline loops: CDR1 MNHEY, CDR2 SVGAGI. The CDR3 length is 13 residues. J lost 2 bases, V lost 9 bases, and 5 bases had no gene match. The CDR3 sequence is CASSRDYTDTQYF. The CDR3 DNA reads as TGTGCCAGTAGTAGGGACTACACAGATACGCAGTATTTT.

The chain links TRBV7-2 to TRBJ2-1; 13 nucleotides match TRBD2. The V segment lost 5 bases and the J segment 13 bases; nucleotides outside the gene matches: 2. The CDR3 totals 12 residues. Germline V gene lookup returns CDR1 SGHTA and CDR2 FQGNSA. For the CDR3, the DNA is TGTGCCAGCAGCACTAGCGGGAGGGCACAGTTCTTC. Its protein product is CASSTSGRAQFF.

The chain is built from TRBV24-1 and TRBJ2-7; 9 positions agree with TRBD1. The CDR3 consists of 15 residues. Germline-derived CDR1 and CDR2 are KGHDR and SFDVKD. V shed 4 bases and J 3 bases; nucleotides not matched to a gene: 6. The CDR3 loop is CATSDEGTGLYEQYF. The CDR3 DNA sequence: TGTGCCACCAGTGACGAAGGGACAGGGCTCTACGAGCAGTACTTC.

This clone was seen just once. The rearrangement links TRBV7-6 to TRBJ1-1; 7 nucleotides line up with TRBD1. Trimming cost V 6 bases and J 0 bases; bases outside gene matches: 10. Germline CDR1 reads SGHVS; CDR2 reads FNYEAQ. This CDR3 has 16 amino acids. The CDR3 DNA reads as TGTGCCAGCAGTCGCGACAGGGTCGGCTTGAACACTGAAGCTTTCTTT. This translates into CASSRDRVGLNTEAFF.

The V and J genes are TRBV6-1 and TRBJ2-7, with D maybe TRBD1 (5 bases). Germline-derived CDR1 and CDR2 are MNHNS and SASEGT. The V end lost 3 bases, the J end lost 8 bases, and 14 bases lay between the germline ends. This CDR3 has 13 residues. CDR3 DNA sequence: TGTGCCAGCAGTGACCCAGGGCTCCAAAAGCAGTACTTC. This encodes CASSDPGLQKQYF.

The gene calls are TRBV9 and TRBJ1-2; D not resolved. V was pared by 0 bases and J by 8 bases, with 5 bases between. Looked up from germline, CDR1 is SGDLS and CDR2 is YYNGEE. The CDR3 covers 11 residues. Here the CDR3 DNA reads TGTGCCAGCAGCGTAGGGAGAGGCTACACCTTC. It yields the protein CASSVGRGYTF. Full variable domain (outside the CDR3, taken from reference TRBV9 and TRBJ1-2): DSGVTQTPKHLITATGQRVTLRCSPRSGDLSVYWYQQSLDQGLQFLIQYYNGEERAKGNILERFSAQQFPDLHSELNLSSLELGDSALYFCASSVGRGYTFGSGTRLTVV.

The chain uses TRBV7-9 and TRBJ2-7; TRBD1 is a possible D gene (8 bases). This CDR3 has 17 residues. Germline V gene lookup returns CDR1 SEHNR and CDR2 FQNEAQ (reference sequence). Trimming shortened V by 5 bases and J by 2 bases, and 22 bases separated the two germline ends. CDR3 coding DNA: TGTGCCAGCAGCCCTCCCTGGACAGGGAGGGGGCCCTACGAGCAGTACTTC. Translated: CASSPPWTGRGPYEQYF.

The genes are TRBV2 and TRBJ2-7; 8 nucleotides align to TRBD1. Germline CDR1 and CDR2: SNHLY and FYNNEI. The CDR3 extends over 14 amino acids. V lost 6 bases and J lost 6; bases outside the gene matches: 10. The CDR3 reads CASSPGWTGSEQYF. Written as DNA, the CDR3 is TGTGCCAGCAGCCCGGGTTGGACAGGGAGCGAGCAGTACTTC.

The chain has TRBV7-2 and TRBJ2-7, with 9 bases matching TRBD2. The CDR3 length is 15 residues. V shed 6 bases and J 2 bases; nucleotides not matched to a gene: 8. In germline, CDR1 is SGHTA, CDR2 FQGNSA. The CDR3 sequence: CASSLTSGGAYEQYF. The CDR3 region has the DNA TGTGCCAGCAGTTTGACTAGCGGAGGGGCCTACGAGCAGTACTTC.

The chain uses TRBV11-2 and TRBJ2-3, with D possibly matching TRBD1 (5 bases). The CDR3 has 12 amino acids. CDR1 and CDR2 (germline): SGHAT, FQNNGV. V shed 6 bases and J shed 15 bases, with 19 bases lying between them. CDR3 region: CASSSSILGQYF. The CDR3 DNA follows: TGTGCCAGCAGTAGTTCCATCTTAGGACAATATTTT.

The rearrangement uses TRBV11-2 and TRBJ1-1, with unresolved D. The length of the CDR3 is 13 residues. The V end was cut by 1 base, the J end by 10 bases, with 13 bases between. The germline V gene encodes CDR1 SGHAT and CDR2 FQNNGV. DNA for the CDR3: TGTGCCAGCAGCTTAGTGGGCAGTCATGGAGCTTTCTTT. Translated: CASSLVGSHGAFF.

The CDR3 sequence is CASSPWKLGSSYEQYF. The CDR3 region has the DNA TGTGCCAGCAGCCCCTGGAAATTGGGCAGTTCCTACGAGCAGTACTTC. V gene TRBV7-2 combines with J gene TRBJ2-7; D is unclear. Germline V gene sequence: CDR1 SGHTA, CDR2 FQGNSA. The V gene lost 5 bases and the J gene lost 1 base, with 18 bases spanning the gap. The CDR3 is made up of 16 amino acids.

The CDR3 DNA follows: TGTGCCAGCAGCTTACTGCGCACTGAAGCTTTCTTT. Its translation is CASSLLRTEAFF. This chain connects TRBV7-2 to TRBJ1-1, with D unresolved. Germline CDR1 reads SGHTA; CDR2 reads FQGNSA. This CDR3 contains 12 residues. Trimming took 2 bases from V and 4 from J, leaving 5 bases between them.

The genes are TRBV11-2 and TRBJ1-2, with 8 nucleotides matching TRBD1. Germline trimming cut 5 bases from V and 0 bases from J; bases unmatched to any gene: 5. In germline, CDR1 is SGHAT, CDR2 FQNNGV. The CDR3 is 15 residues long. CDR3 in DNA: TGTGCCAGCAGCCCCAGGACAGGGTCTAACTATGGCTACACCTTC. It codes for CASSPRTGSNYGYTF.

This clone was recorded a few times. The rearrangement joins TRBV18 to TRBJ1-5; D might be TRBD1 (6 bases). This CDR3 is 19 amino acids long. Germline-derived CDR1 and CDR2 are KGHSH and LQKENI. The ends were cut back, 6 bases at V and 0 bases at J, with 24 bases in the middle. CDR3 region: CASSLLGTSMGNSNQPQHF. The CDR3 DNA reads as TGTGCCAGCTCCCTCCTAGGGACATCCATGGGAAATAGCAATCAGCCCCAGCATTTT.

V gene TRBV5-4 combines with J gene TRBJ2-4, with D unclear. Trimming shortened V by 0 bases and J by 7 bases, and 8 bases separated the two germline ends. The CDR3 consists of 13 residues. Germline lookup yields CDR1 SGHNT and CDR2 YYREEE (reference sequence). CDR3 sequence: CASSLDQKNIQYF. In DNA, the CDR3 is TGTGCCAGCAGCTTGGACCAGAAGAACATTCAGTACTTC.

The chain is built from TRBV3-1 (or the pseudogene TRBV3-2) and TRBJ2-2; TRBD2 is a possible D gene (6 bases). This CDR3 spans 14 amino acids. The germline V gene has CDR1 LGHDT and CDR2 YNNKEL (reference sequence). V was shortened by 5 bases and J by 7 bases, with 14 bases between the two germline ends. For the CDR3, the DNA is TGTGCCAGCAGCATCGGAGGGGCGGTCGGGGAGCTGTTTTTT. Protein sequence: CASSIGGAVGELFF.

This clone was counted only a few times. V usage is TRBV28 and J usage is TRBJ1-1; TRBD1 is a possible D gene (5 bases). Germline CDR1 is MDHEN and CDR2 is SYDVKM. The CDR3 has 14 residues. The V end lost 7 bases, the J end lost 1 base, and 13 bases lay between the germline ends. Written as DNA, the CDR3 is TGTGCCAGCACGGGGGGGGAACAGAACACTGAAGCTTTCTTT. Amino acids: CASTGGEQNTEAFF.

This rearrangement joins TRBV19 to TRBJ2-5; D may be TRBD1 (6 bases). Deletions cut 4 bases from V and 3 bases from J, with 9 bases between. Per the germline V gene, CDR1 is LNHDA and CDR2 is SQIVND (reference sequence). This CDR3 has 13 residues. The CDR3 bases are TGTGCCAGTAGTAGCGGACAGAAAGAGACCCAGTACTTC. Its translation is CASSSGQKETQYF.

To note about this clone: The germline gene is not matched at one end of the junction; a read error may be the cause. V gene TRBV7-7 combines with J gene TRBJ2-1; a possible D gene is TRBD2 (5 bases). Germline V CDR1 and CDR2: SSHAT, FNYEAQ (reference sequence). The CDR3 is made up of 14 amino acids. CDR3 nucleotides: TGTGCTAGCAGCTTAAGTTCGGGAAACAATGAGCAGTTCTTC. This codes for CASSLSSGNNEQFF. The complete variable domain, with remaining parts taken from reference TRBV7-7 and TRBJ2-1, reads GAGVSQSPRYKVTKRGQDVTLRCDPISSHATLYWYQQALGQGPEFLTYFNYEAQPDKSGLPSDRFSAERPEGSISTLTIQRTEQRDSAMYRCASSLSSGNNEQFFGPGTRLTVL.

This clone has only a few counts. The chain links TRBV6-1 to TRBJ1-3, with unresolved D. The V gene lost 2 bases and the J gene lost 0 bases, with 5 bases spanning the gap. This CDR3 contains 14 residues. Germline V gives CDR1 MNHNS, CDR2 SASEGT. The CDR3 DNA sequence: TGTGCCAGCAGTGAATCAGACTCTGGAAACACCATATATTTT. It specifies CASSESDSGNTIYF.

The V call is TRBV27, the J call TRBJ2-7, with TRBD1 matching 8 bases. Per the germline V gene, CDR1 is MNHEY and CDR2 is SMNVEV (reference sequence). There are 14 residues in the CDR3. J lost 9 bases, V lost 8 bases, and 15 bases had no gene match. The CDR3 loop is CASGGTGTGEWQYF. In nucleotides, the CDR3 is TGTGCCAGCGGGGGGACCGGGACAGGAGAATGGCAGTACTTC.

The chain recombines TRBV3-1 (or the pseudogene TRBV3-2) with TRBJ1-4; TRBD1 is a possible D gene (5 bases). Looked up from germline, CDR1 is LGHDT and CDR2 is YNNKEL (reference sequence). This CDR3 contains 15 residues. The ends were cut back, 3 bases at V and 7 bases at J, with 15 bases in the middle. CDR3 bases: TGTGCCAGCAGCCAGATGGGCAGGGAGGGTGAAAAACTGTTTTTT. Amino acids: CASSQMGREGEKLFF.